Shown below are 8 T cell receptor beta chains from a single sample sequenced in a study of cytomegalovirus exposure and HLA in healthy donors (dated by TCRdb to about 2017). Libraries were constructed by the immunoSEQ multiplex PCR assay. A mixture of 60 forward primers for TCR Vbeta segments and 13 reverse primers for TCR Jbeta segments was used in the multiplex PCR. Imported from immuneACCESS, the table was reduced by TCRdb to in-frame sequences with V and J called. These copies leave out some clones; in studies compared against another copy, an unresolved V gene accounts for under half, and the cause of the remainder is not known. The sample includes 150,000 to 200,000 clones, with 79% observed a single time. The ten largest make up 2.1% of the sample. Sequenced: PBMCs. Receptor source: a man between 35 and 55 years old in good health and CMV-seronegative.

Regarding this clone: Sequence at one end of the junction differs from germline and may be a read error. V and J are TRBV7-7 and TRBJ2-1, with 11 positions matching TRBD1. Germline CDR1 SSHAT, CDR2 FNYEAQ (reference sequence). This CDR3 has 15 residues. The CDR3 nucleotides read TGTGCTAGCAGCTTAGGGACAGGGGGTTCGAATGAGCAGTTCTTC. Residues: CASSLGTGGSNEQFF.

The chain carries TRBV19 and TRBJ2-2; D is ambiguous. V was cut by 3 bases and J by 1 base, with 6 bases left in between. The CDR3 has 14 residues. Germline assignment: CDR1 LNHDA and CDR2 SQIVND (reference sequence). The CDR3, as DNA: TGTGCCAGTAGTATTCCGGGGAACACCGGGGAGCTGTTTTTT. This encodes CASSIPGNTGELFF.

The V call is TRBV18, the J call TRBJ2-5, with unresolved D. The length of the CDR3 is 12 residues. From germline, CDR1 is KGHSH and CDR2 LQKENI. Trimming removed 6 bases from V and 0 bases from J, with 5 bases in between. The CDR3 sequence: CASSRYQETQYF. CDR3 bases: TGTGCCAGCTCCCGGTACCAAGAGACCCAGTACTTC.

The chain has TRBV5-4 and TRBJ1-4; D possibly corresponds to TRBD1 (6 bases). The V gene lost 2 bases and the J gene lost 2 bases, with 10 bases spanning the gap. CDR3 length: 15 residues. Germline lookup yields CDR1 SGHNT and CDR2 YYREEE (reference sequence). The CDR3 nucleotides read TGTGCCAGCAGCTTACAGACAGGCACTAATGAAAAACTGTTTTTT. It encodes CASSLQTGTNEKLFF.

The rearrangement links TRBV2 to TRBJ2-5; TRBD1 matches 9 bases. The J call may be faulty, since TRBJ2-7 better matches the DNA end. The CDR3 spans 15 residues. CDR1 and CDR2 (germline): SNHLY, FYNNEI. CDR3 sequence reads: CASSEGTGMSYEQYF. The CDR3 coding sequence is TGTGCCAGCAGTGAGGGGACAGGGATGTCCTACGAGCAGTACTTC.

This chain joins TRBV5-1 and TRBJ1-2; 10 bases are a match to TRBD1. V was pared by 3 bases and J by 8 bases, with 10 bases of the junction left unmatched. Germline CDR1 SGHRS, CDR2 YFSETQ. The CDR3 consists of 15 residues. CDR3 bases: TGCGCCAGCAGCTGGTCAGGACAGGGGGTTTCGGGCTACACCTTC. Amino acids: CASSWSGQGVSGYTF.

The chain carries TRBV27 and TRBJ2-4; TRBD1 matches at 11 bases. This CDR3 is 14 amino acids long. Trimming removed 2 bases from V and 11 bases from J; junction bases left unmatched: 5. CDR1 and CDR2 from the germline V gene are MNHEY and SMNVEV (reference sequence). CDR3 sequence (DNA): TGTGCCAGCAGTTTAGGGACAGGGGGATACTTTCAGTACTTC. The encoded protein is CASSLGTGGYFQYF.

The chain uses TRBV6-1 and TRBJ1-3; a possible D gene is TRBD1 (5 bases). Trimming cost V 5 bases and J 0 bases, with 8 bases left between them. Germline CDR1 and CDR2: MNHNS and SASEGT. The CDR3 totals 14 residues. The CDR3 nucleotides are TGTGCCAGCAGTCTGGGGCTCTCTGGAAACACCATATATTTT. Amino acid sequence: CASSLGLSGNTIYF.